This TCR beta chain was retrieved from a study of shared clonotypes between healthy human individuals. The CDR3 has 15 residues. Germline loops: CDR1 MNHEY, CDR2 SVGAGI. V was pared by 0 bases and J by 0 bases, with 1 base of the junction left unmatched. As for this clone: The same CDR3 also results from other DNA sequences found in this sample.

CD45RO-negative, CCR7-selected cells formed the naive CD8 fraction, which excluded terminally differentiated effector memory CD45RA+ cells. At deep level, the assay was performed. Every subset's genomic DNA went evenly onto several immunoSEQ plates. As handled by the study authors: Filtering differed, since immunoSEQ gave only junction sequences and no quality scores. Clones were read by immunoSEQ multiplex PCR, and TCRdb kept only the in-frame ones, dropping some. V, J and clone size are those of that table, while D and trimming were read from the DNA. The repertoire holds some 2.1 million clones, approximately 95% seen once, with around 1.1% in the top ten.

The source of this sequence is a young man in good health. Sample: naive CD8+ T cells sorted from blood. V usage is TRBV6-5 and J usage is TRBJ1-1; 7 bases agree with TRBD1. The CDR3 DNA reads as TGTGCCAGCAGTTACTCTACAGGGGTGAACACTGAAGCTTTCTTT. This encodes CASSYSTGVNTEAFF.